This entry is about one TCR beta chain. This clone appeared a few times. The specificity of this receptor is unknown. Per-nucleotide qualities are absent, and no much larger clonotype sits a single base away. Sequencing of the TRB variable region was done with the immunoSEQ hsTCRB v3.0 assay at survey level resolution. The targeted TRB sequencing depth was about 40,000-50,000 T-cell genomes per sample. TRB libraries were pooled and sequenced on an Illumina MiSeq using a v3 150-cycle kit. On the authors' methods: Repertoire analysis was run in R within a reproducible Nextflow workflow that covered QC, data transformation and analysis. LymphoSeq2, an R package for exploring AIRR-Seq data, was used to implement custom analyses. After excluding a few samples that yielded fewer than 5000 total TRB sequences, fewer than 200 HIV repertoires remained for analysis. Among the roughly 190 retained HIV repertoires, approximately 57 were collected before ART initiation and approximately 130 were collected after ART initiation. Repertoires were downsampled to 5000 TRB nucleotide sequences, with summary statistics averaged over 100 downsampling iterations. The analysis kept only TRB sequences whose CDR3 regions were at least seven amino acids long. Two measures captured diversity: a Shannon entropy-derived clonality score and the Gini coefficient. In repertoire networks, the top 5000 CDR3 amino acid sequences were linked whenever an edit distance of one separated two sequences. GLIPH2 predicted antigen specificity groups and MHC restriction for TRB CDR3 amino acid sequences. Known CMV, EBV, HIV or tissue antigen associations were flagged by matching CDR3 amino acid sequences against VDJdb and McPAS-TCR. Pre-ART, post-ART and control groups were compared with Wilcoxon signed-rank tests and Holm-Bonferroni correction. TCRdb obtained this table from immuneACCESS and retained in-frame rearrangements with V and J assigned. These tables miss some clones; where compared with another copy, unresolved V genes account for less than half of the shortfall, and the remainder is unexplained. V, J and clone size were drawn from that table, and D and trimming were deduced from the DNA. This sample lists about 4,800 clones; around nine tenths were detected once. 6.1% of the sample is in the top ten clones.

Participants were included only if at least one PBMC sample before ART initiation and at least two post-ART samples were available. Treatment was received in the United States of America by all participants with HIV. Cryopreserved samples of about 1-11 million PBMC were thawed and washed before DNA extraction. At the time of the earliest PBMC sample for each participant with HIV, ages ranged from roughly 23 to 60 years. Per participant, PBMC samples came from 1-4 timepoints prior to ART initiation and 2-8 timepoints following ART initiation, for a median of 7 samples. For every participant, serial HIV viral load, CD4+ T-cell count, ART history and demographic data were obtained. Using a Qiagen kit on a QIAcube, genomic DNA was extracted from unsorted PBMC, with samples processed in batches of 12. These data originate in a study of long-term antiretroviral therapy in people with HIV (dated by TCRdb to 2022 to 2024). Regarding the complete study: The earliest samples were collected about a decade before the 2015 WHO recommendation for immediate ART, when ART was typically delayed until CD4 counts fell. No cross-contamination during QIAcube processing was seen in test extractions of a monoclonal T-cell line run alongside 30 or so polyclonal samples. This retrospective serial study examined whether starting ART and sustained HIV suppression were associated with changes in the composition and diversity of the TRB repertoire in peripheral blood. The cohort contributed over 150 cryopreserved PBMC samples from about 33 adults with confirmed HIV infection, collected serially over a mean of approximately six years (range 1-12). Of the approximately 30 participants with HIV, roughly 10 were female.

From the cysteine through the phenylalanine, the CDR3 covers 14 amino acids. Only CDR3 DNA remains: 42 bases, in frame from the first base. The junction shows trimming of 7 bases on V and 6 bases on J, plus 15 bases between the germline ends. CDR1 and CDR2 were assigned from the germline V gene as MDHEN and SYDVKM. The paper as a whole reports these results and caveats: Inferences about post-ART repertoire changes are limited because no data were available on ART adherence, viral resistance or therapy changes. Expanded TRB clones identified before ART initiation dominated the repertoire at all time points, although this dominance fluctuated and declined in many PLHIV after ART. Because PBMC availability was limited, only the TCR beta chain was sequenced, with no alpha chain pairing. HIV repertoires had narrower CDR3 length ranges than controls, and the network structure suggested an antigen-experienced repertoire that shifted only slightly toward naive after ART. Samples dated from about 2003 to 2018, and the ART regimens used may be less effective than current ones. Unsorted PBMC were profiled instead of sorted CD4+ and CD8+ T cells because pre-ART samples had limited cell numbers. Starting ART was linked to a significant rise in TRB diversity, yet even with long-term ART the diversity remained significantly lower than in transplant donor controls.

The chain employs TRBV28 and TRBJ2-2; TRBD2 is possibly the D segment (6 matching bases). The sequence derives from a woman in her 50s with HIV. Here the sequenced sample was unsorted PBMCs, taken 1.3 years after starting antiretroviral therapy. This receptor has the CDR3 CASTLSWGAGELFF. The nucleotide sequence reads as follows: TGTGCCAGCACCCTCTCGTGGGGGGCCGGGGAGCTGTTTTTT.